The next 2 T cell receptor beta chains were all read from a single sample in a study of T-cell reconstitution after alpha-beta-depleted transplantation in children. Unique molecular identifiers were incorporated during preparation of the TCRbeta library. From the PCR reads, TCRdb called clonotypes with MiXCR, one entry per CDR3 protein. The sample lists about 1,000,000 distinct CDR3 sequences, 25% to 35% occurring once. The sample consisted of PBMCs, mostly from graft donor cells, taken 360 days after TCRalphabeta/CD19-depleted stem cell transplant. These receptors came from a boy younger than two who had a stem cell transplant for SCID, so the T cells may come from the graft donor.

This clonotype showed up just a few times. The CDR3 DNA follows: TGTGCCAGCGCCGGGACAGGGGGAAGCACCGGGGAGCTGTTTTTT. Amino acid sequence: CASAGTGGSTGELFF. This chain connects TRBV2 to TRBJ2-2; 11 nucleotides match TRBD1. With V trimmed by 8 bases and J by 4 bases, 6 bases remained unmatched. Looked up from germline, CDR1 is SNHLY and CDR2 is FYNNEI. The CDR3 has 15 amino acids.

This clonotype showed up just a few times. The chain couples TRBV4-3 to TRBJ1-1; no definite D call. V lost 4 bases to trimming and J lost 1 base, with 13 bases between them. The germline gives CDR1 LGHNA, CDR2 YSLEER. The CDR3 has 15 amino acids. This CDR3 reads CASSPFFRENTEAFF. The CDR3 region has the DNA TGCGCCAGCAGCCCCTTTTTTAGGGAGAACACTGAAGCTTTCTTT.